This entry features one TCR beta chain sequence. Antigen unknown. These data are taken from a study of CXCR3-negative and CXCR3-positive naive CD8 T cells. Overall study results and limits: A higher hydrophobicity marked the TRB CDR3s of CXCR3-positive naive cells versus CXCR3-negative naive cells. TRBV-TRBJ usage matched between naive CXCR3-negative and CXCR3-positive cells but not between memory cells. For the naive subsets, surface CD5 was similar, and TCR strength was inferred from TRB CDR3 properties.

The authors prepared UMI-labeled TRB cDNA libraries by 5' RACE. TCRdb reprocessed the 5' RACE reads and stores each CDR3 protein as one record, lacking DNA. Found here are 75,000 to 90,000 distinct CDR3 sequences; the top ten clones hold 0.62%. Germline V lookup: CDR1 SGHVS, CDR2 FQNEAQ. CDR3 length: 17 residues. Every subset of CD8+ T cells was sorted in triplicate at a few hundred thousand cells each. The TCR originated in a human donor in good health. Some clones in this sample may be carry-over from other donors' samples. Sequenced sample: naive CXCR3+ CD8+ T cells from blood. The sample's subset: CD45RO-CCR7+CD27+CD95- naive CD8+ T cells expressing CXCR3 (TNR3+). The J gene is TRBJ2-3, the V gene TRBV7-8; TCRdb's assignment of TRBD2 cannot be checked, as there is no DNA. The CDR3 sequence: CATELTLGPTVSDTQYF.